Below, one T cell receptor (beta chain) is given with its context. This is likely a read error, given that the CDR3 carries no conserved phenylalanine or tryptophan at its end. The template was RNA from unsorted bulk tissue. The entry originates in a study of tumor and adjacent non-tumor tissue in lung cancer. Study in general: Aged about 31 to 80 years, patients included under 13 men and several women with stage I to III disease.

The library came from three nested PCR rounds adapted from ARM-PCR protocols. Via MiXCR, TCRdb re-called the multiplex PCR reads, giving one row per CDR3 protein. The sample has about 75,000 distinct CDR3 sequences, more than 60% seen once. Trimming at V came to 6 bases and at J to 4 bases, leaving 10 bases not matched to a gene. The CDR3 extends over 16 amino acids. This TCR derives from a woman between 50 and 59 years old with non-small cell lung cancer. Material: lung tumor tissue. V and J are TRBV12-3 or TRBV12-4 and TRBJ2-3; TRBD1 aligns across 10 bases. The CDR3 region has the DNA TGTGCCAGCAGCCCGAGGACAGGGGGGACGGCAGATACGCAGTATTTA. Its translation is CASSPRTGGTADTQYL.